The 17 T cell receptor beta chains presented below share a single source sample, sequenced in a study of blood T cell repertoires in COVID-19. Sequenced by immunoSEQ multiplex PCR; TCRdb stores in-frame clones only, minus some. The sample holds fewer than 80,000 clones, approximately 92% seen once. The sample consisted of peripheral blood. These receptors all come from a woman aged 45 to 65 with active COVID-19.

The chain joins TRBV19 to TRBJ1-4; weak D call: TRBD1 (6 bases). Germline assignment: CDR1 LNHDA and CDR2 SQIVND (reference sequence). Trimming removed 7 bases from V and 4 bases from J, with 13 bases in between. CDR3 length: 14 residues. CDR3 protein: CASKTRQVNEKLFF. The CDR3 nucleotides read TGTGCCAGTAAGACGAGACAGGTTAATGAAAAACTGTTTTTT.

The V gene is TRBV2, the J gene TRBJ1-1, with 7 bases matching TRBD1. The CDR3 has 17 residues. V dropped 1 base and J dropped 4; count of bases not matched to a gene: 12. Germline-derived CDR1 and CDR2 are SNHLY and FYNNEI. The CDR3 bases are TGTGCCAGCAGTGAAGAAAGAAGACAGGGATGGGGCACTGAAGCTTTCTTT. It translates to CASSEERRQGWGTEAFF.

The chain carries TRBV4-2 and TRBJ2-5; 13 positions match TRBD2. The CDR3 totals 15 residues. The germline gives CDR1 LGHNA, CDR2 YNFKEQ. J was trimmed by 7 bases and V by 4 bases; bases with no gene match: 6. The CDR3 sequence is CASSPGLAGIGTQYF. The DNA of the CDR3 is TGTGCCAGCAGCCCGGGACTAGCGGGAATCGGGACCCAGTACTTC.

The chain uses TRBV19 and TRBJ1-6; the D gene is possibly TRBD1 (5 bases). V lost 7 bases, J lost 7 bases, and 14 bases lay in between. The germline gives CDR1 LNHDA, CDR2 SQIVND (reference sequence). This CDR3 is 14 amino acids long. CDR3 bases: TGTGCCAGTAAGCTAGACAGCCAAAATTCACCCCTCCACTTT. As protein: CASKLDSQNSPLHF.

In its sample, this clone was seen a few times. The CDR3 region is CASSSGIGYEQYF. CDR3 bases: TGTGCCAGCAGCTCGGGTATCGGTTACGAGCAGTACTTC. The chain couples TRBV13 to TRBJ2-7; the D is unclear. CDR3 size: 13 residues. Germline V gene lookup returns CDR1 PRHDT and CDR2 FYEKMQ (reference sequence). With 4 bases removed from V and 4 bases from J, the gap between germline ends came to 11 bases.

The gene calls are TRBV10-3 and TRBJ2-5; 7 bases fit TRBD2. CDR1 and CDR2 (germline): ENHRY, SYGVKD. The ends lost 2 bases at V and 1 base at J; junction bases unmatched: 10. The CDR3 consists of 17 residues. CDR3 sequence (DNA): TGTGCCATCAGTGAGACCCTGGGCGGGAGTTTCCAAGAGACCCAGTACTTC. Encoded protein: CAISETLGGSFQETQYF.

The table lists this clone with a count of one. This chain joins TRBV7-8 and TRBJ1-5, with TRBD1 matching 7 bases. Per germline, CDR1 SGHVS and CDR2 FQNEAQ. This CDR3 is built from 15 residues. Losses at the gene ends were 5 bases for V and 3 bases for J; bases not matched to a gene: 7. The CDR3 region is CASSQGGQDNQPQHF. The CDR3 DNA is TGTGCCAGCAGCCAGGGCGGACAGGACAATCAGCCCCAGCATTTT.

The chain links TRBV19 to TRBJ2-1, with D possibly being TRBD2 (5 bases). Germline V gene data show CDR1 as LNHDA and CDR2 as SQIVND (reference sequence). Deletions cut 7 bases from V and 0 bases from J, with 16 bases between. This CDR3 comprises 16 residues. The CDR3: CASTTDFYSSYNEQFF. The CDR3 region has the DNA TGTGCCAGTACCACGGACTTCTATTCCTCCTACAATGAGCAGTTCTTC.

The chain links TRBV9 to TRBJ2-7; 11 bases line up with TRBD1. V trimming: 4 bases; J trimming: 3 bases; junction bases outside the gene matches: 3. CDR3 length: 14 residues. Germline CDR1 is SGDLS and CDR2 is YYNGEE. As DNA, the CDR3 is TGTGCCAGCAGCCTCGGGACAGGGGGCTACGAGCAGTACTTC. This translates into CASSLGTGGYEQYF.

This chain links TRBV20-1 with TRBJ1-5; perhaps TRBD1 as D (5 bases). CDR3 length: 14 residues. Germline CDR1 and CDR2: DFQATT and SNEGSKA (reference sequence). V lost 3 bases to trimming and J lost 3 bases, with 12 bases between them. The CDR3 here is CSASSGGYNQPQHF. DNA of the CDR3: TGCAGTGCTAGTTCCGGGGGGTACAATCAGCCCCAGCATTTT.

The chain uses TRBV7-3 and TRBJ1-1, with D uncertain. Germline V gene data show CDR1 as SGHTA and CDR2 as FQGTGA. There are 13 residues in the CDR3. V was pared by 2 bases and J by 3 bases, with 7 bases between. CDR3 bases: TGTGCCAGCAGCTTATTGGCAGACACTGAAGCTTTCTTT. This translates into CASSLLADTEAFF.

This rearrangement joins TRBV6-5 to TRBJ2-2; D might be TRBD2 (6 bases). The germline V gene has CDR1 MNHEY and CDR2 SVGAGI. V lost 8 bases and J lost 4, with 11 bases in between. This CDR3 has 13 residues. The CDR3 is CASLSGGTGELFF. CDR3 in DNA: TGTGCCAGCCTTTCCGGGGGCACCGGGGAGCTGTTTTTT.

This clone was recorded once. The CDR3 here is CASSSLDRHNTEAFF. CDR3 nucleotide sequence: TGTGCCAGCAGCTCCCTAGACAGGCATAACACTGAAGCTTTCTTT. This chain uses TRBV7-6 with TRBJ1-1; tentatively, D is TRBD1 (6 bases). Per germline, CDR1 SGHVS and CDR2 FNYEAQ. Trimming left V 4 bases short and J 2 bases short, with 14 bases between. The CDR3 covers 15 residues. The full variable domain, rest sourced from reference TRBV7-6 and TRBJ1-1, is GAGVSQSPRYKVTKRGQDVALRCDPISGHVSLYWYRQALGQGPEFLTYFNYEAQQDKSGLPNDRFSAERPEGSISTLTIQRTEQRDSAMYRCASSSLDRHNTEAFFGQGTRLTVV.

The chain uses TRBV3-1 (or the pseudogene TRBV3-2) and TRBJ1-1; TRBD1 matches at 9 bases. V dropped 5 bases and J dropped 4; count of bases not matched to a gene: 5. The germline gives CDR1 LGHDT, CDR2 YNNKEL (reference sequence). The CDR3 sequence is 14 residues long. The CDR3 protein is CASSSTGGSTEAFF. CDR3 DNA sequence: TGTGCCAGCAGCTCGACAGGGGGAAGCACTGAAGCTTTCTTT.

V is TRBV30 and J is TRBJ1-5; no clear D gene. Germline V gives CDR1 GTSNPN, CDR2 SVGIG (reference sequence). The V end was cut by 1 base, the J end by 7 bases, with 11 bases between. The CDR3 has 13 amino acids. CDR3 protein: CAWSEAGNQPQHF. DNA for the CDR3: TGTGCCTGGAGTGAAGCAGGTAACCAGCCCCAGCATTTT.

The chain employs TRBV4-1 and TRBJ1-3, with 7 bases identical to TRBD1. After removal of 2 bases from V and 0 bases from J, the junction contained 10 bases not matched to a gene. The CDR3 sequence is 18 residues long. From germline, CDR1 is MGHRA and CDR2 YSYEKL. The CDR3 spells CASSQRPITGDSGNTIYF. CDR3 bases: TGCGCCAGCAGCCAACGCCCCATCACAGGGGACTCTGGAAACACCATATATTTT.

The CDR3 sequence is CASSLGGGGELFF. The CDR3 DNA is TGCGCCAGCAGCTTGGGAGGCGGCGGGGAGCTGTTTTTT. The chain employs TRBV5-1 and TRBJ2-2, with D hard to call. The length of the CDR3 is 13 residues. CDR1 is SGHRS and CDR2 is YFSETQ in the germline V gene. V was clipped by 0 bases and J by 7 bases, with 7 bases between them.